Below are 11 T cell receptor beta chains sequenced from a single sample in a study of blood T cell repertoires in COVID-19. Sequencing used immunoSEQ multiplex PCR; TCRdb keeps in-frame clones, though not all of them. The table includes roughly 190,000 clones, 82% detected once. What was sequenced was peripheral blood. All receptors come from a woman in her sixties or seventies with COVID-19, enrolled during active disease.

Only a few counts were recorded for this clone. The chain joins TRBV4-2 to TRBJ2-3, with TRBD2 matching over 11 bases. Germline V gene lookup returns CDR1 LGHNA and CDR2 YNFKEQ. The CDR3 totals 20 residues. V shed 4 bases and J 4 bases; nucleotides not matched to a gene: 19. CDR3 sequence (DNA): TGTGCCAGCAGCCCCCAACTTGGGCTAGCGGGGGGCCGAACGGCAGATACGCAGTATTTT. It yields the protein CASSPQLGLAGGRTADTQYF.

This chain links TRBV5-6 with TRBJ1-3; weak D call: TRBD1 (6 bases). CDR3 length: 16 amino acids. From germline, CDR1 is SGHDT and CDR2 YYEEEE. Deletions cut 0 bases from V and 3 bases from J, with 13 bases between. CDR3 coding DNA: TGTGCCAGCAGCTTGGCAGGTGGGGGCTATGGAAACACCATATATTTT. This translates into CASSLAGGGYGNTIYF. The variable domain in full, with the rest retrieved from reference TRBV5-6 and TRBJ1-3, is DAGVTQSPTHLIKTRGQQVTLRCSPKSGHDTVSWYQQALGQGPQFIFQYYEEEERQRGNFPDRFSGHQFPNYSSELNVNALLLGDSALYLCASSLAGGGYGNTIYFGEGSWLTVV.

CDR3 DNA: TGTGCCAGCAGTTTAGGCGGAGCGGAAACTGAAGCTTTCTTT. Protein sequence: CASSLGGAETEAFF. This rearrangement joins TRBV28 to TRBJ1-1; the D is unclear. V lost 2 bases to trimming and J lost 5 bases, with 12 bases between them. The germline V gene encodes CDR1 MDHEN and CDR2 SYDVKM. CDR3 length: 14 residues. The variable domain in full, with the rest retrieved from reference TRBV28 and TRBJ1-1, is DVKVTQSSRYLVKRTGEKVFLECVQDMDHENMFWYRQDPGLGLRLIYFSYDVKMKEKGDIPEGYSVSREKKERFSLILESASTNQTSMYLCASSLGGAETEAFFGQGTRLTVV.

The chain employs TRBV7-2 and TRBJ2-7; D is unresolved. Germline V gene sequence: CDR1 SGHTA, CDR2 FQGNSA. The CDR3 sequence is 11 residues long. Trimming left V 6 bases short and J 3 bases short, with 6 bases between. The CDR3 region is CASRRDYEQYF. The CDR3 bases are TGTGCCAGCAGGCGTGACTACGAGCAGTACTTC.

This clone was found a few times. The chain has TRBV10-3 and TRBJ2-2; D remains ambiguous. With 7 bases removed from V and 3 bases from J, the gap between germline ends came to 9 bases. The CDR3 has 13 residues. The germline V gene encodes CDR1 ENHRY and CDR2 SYGVKD. The CDR3 is CAINRHDTGELFF. The CDR3 bases are TGTGCCATCAACCGACATGACACCGGGGAGCTGTTTTTT.

This clone was counted a few times. The chain carries TRBV6-6 and TRBJ1-6, with a possible D match to TRBD1 (5 bases). The CDR3 loop spans 15 amino acids. CDR1 and CDR2 (germline): MNHNY, SVGAGI (reference sequence). V was trimmed by 0 bases and J by 7 bases, leaving 10 bases between them. CDR3 in DNA: TGTGCCAGCAGTTACTCGAGGGAGGGGAATTCACCCCTCCACTTT. Translated, it gives CASSYSREGNSPLHF.

This chain uses TRBV20-1 with TRBJ1-2; maybe TRBD1 (5 bases). From germline, CDR1 is DFQATT and CDR2 SNEGSKA (reference sequence). Trimming cost V 5 bases and J 8 bases, with 9 bases left between them. This CDR3 has 10 residues. The CDR3 DNA is TGCAGTGCTGGGGGGGAAGGCTACACCTTC. As protein: CSAGGEGYTF.

The chain carries TRBV29-1 and TRBJ1-2; 9 bases match TRBD1. Trimming cost V 3 bases and J 8 bases; bases outside gene matches: 7. The CDR3 is 13 amino acids. The V gene's germline CDR1 is SQVTM and CDR2 ANQGSEA. CDR3 sequence: CSVDQRTGVGYTF. CDR3 in DNA: TGCAGCGTTGATCAGAGGACAGGGGTCGGCTACACCTTC.

This clone came up once. This chain connects TRBV3-1 (or the pseudogene TRBV3-2) to TRBJ2-3; D is undetermined. The CDR3 covers 14 residues. V lost 2 bases and J 6 bases, leaving 12 bases between the germline ends. Germline V gene lookup returns CDR1 LGHDT and CDR2 YNNKEL (reference sequence). The CDR3 nucleotides are TGTGCCAGCAGCCAAATGATTATAGATGATACGCAGTATTTT. Amino acid sequence: CASSQMIIDDTQYF.

This rearrangement joins TRBV29-1 to TRBJ1-5; 9 bases map to TRBD1. The V gene end was trimmed by 6 bases and the J gene end by 3 bases; junction bases not matched to a gene: 9. The CDR3 sequence is 15 residues long. CDR1 is SQVTM and CDR2 is ANQGSEA in the germline V gene. CDR3 sequence: CSVRTGGSHNQPQHF. The CDR3 nucleotides are TGCAGCGTCCGAACAGGGGGCAGCCACAATCAGCCCCAGCATTTT.

The chain is built from TRBV18 and TRBJ2-4, with 7 bases that match TRBD2. The V gene end was trimmed by 1 base and the J gene end by 9 bases; junction bases not matched to a gene: 6. CDR1 and CDR2 from the germline V gene are KGHSH and LQKENI. The CDR3 loop spans 14 amino acids. The CDR3: CASSPLGGRGIQYF. The CDR3 bases are TGTGCCAGCTCACCACTCGGCGGGAGAGGCATTCAGTACTTC.